These 11 T cell receptor beta chains were all obtained from the same sample, sequenced in a study of blood T cell repertoires in COVID-19. Clones were sequenced by immunoSEQ multiplex PCR, and TCRdb holds only the in-frame ones, with some missing. Here the sample spans 200,000 to 300,000 clones, around 86% being singletons. The sample taken for sequencing was peripheral blood. The receptors here all came from a woman aged 60 to 75 with active or convalescent COVID-19.

This clone appeared once. The chain uses TRBV4-3 and TRBJ1-4, with a tentative D call TRBD1 (5 bases). The CDR3 spans 16 residues. Deletions cut 0 bases from V and 3 bases from J, with 11 bases between. From germline, CDR1 is LGHNA and CDR2 YSLEER. The CDR3 region has the DNA TGCGCCAGCAGCCAAGATCGGGGGGAGGCTAATGAAAAACTGTTTTTT. As protein: CASSQDRGEANEKLFF.

The CDR3 loop is CASTYLGTGGNYGYTF. The CDR3 bases are TGTGCCAGCACCTATTTAGGGACAGGGGGTAACTATGGCTACACCTTC. J is TRBJ1-2 and V is TRBV7-2, with 11 nucleotides matching TRBD1. This CDR3 has 16 amino acids. V lost 7 bases to trimming and J lost 1 base; unmatched junction nucleotides: 8. Per the germline V gene, CDR1 is SGHTA and CDR2 is FQGNSA. The whole variable domain, remainder taken from reference TRBV7-2 and TRBJ1-2, is GAGVSQSPSNKVTEKGKDVELRCDPISGHTALYWYRQSLGQGLEFLIYFQGNSAPDKSGLPSDRFSAERTGGSVSTLTIQRTQQEDSAVYLCASTYLGTGGNYGYTFGSGTRLTVV.

This clone appeared once. The CDR3 DNA reads TGCGCCAGCAGCTTGGCGGCCAGGGAGGCCGAGACCCAGTACTTC. It translates to CASSLAAREAETQYF. This chain connects TRBV5-1 to TRBJ2-5; weak D call: TRBD2 (6 bases). Germline V gives CDR1 SGHRS, CDR2 YFSETQ. The CDR3 totals 15 residues. V was trimmed by 0 bases and J by 5 bases, leaving 14 bases between them.

This chain joins TRBV11-2 and TRBJ2-1; tentative D call: TRBD1 (6 bases). Trimming took 7 bases from V and 3 from J, leaving 13 bases between them. The CDR3 contains 14 residues. CDR1 SGHAT and CDR2 FQNNGV come from the germline V gene. CDR3 nucleotides: TGTGCCAGCACCGCAGGGGCGGGCTACAATGAGCAGTTCTTC. Encoded protein: CASTAGAGYNEQFF.

This chain joins TRBV5-1 and TRBJ2-7, with TRBD1 matching over 10 bases. J gave up 3 bases and V 4 bases, and 19 bases lay outside the gene matches. Germline-derived CDR1 and CDR2 are SGHRS and YFSETQ. CDR3 length equals 19 residues. The CDR3 coding sequence is TGCGCCAGCAGCCCGGGGACAGGGGTTCCTCCCGTCCTCGTCTACGAGCAGTACTTC. It translates to CASSPGTGVPPVLVYEQYF.

This clone was picked up many times. The chain recombines TRBV5-4 with TRBJ1-4; 7 positions match TRBD1. V shed 4 bases, J shed 4 bases, and the junction held 7 bases outside the gene matches. The germline V gene encodes CDR1 SGHNT and CDR2 YYREEE (reference sequence). The CDR3 sequence is 15 residues long. The CDR3 region is CASSENRGINEKLFF. In DNA, the CDR3 is TGTGCCAGCAGCGAAAACAGGGGCATTAATGAAAAACTGTTTTTT. Together with reference TRBV5-4 and TRBJ1-4, the CDR3 gives the full variable domain: ETGVTQSPTHLIKTRGQQVTLRCSSQSGHNTVSWYQQALGQGPQFIFQYYREEENGRGNFPPRFSGLQFPNYSSELNVNALELDDSALYLCASSENRGINEKLFFGSGTQLSVL.

The chain carries TRBV12-3 or TRBV12-4 and TRBJ2-1, with a possible D match to TRBD2 (6 bases). The CDR3 consists of 13 residues. Trimming cost V 7 bases and J 8 bases, with 15 bases left between them. Here the CDR3 reads CASNRGRLHEQFF. CDR3 bases: TGTGCCAGCAACCGGGGGAGGCTGCATGAGCAGTTCTTC.

This chain joins TRBV10-3 and TRBJ2-7, with TRBD1 identical over 9 bases. CDR3 size: 14 residues. Trimming took 2 bases from V and 3 from J; bases not matched to a gene: 2. Germline CDR1 is ENHRY and CDR2 is SYGVKD. This chain's CDR3 is CAISEGTGHYEQYF. DNA for the CDR3: TGTGCCATCAGTGAGGGGACAGGGCACTACGAGCAGTACTTC.

This clone was picked up one time. The chain links TRBV19 to TRBJ2-3; 11 nucleotides align to TRBD1. Germline CDR1 and CDR2: LNHDA and SQIVND (reference sequence). CDR3 length: 16 amino acids. J was trimmed by 4 bases and V by 3 bases; bases with no gene match: 6. The CDR3 sequence is CASSILGQGASDTQYF. The CDR3 region has the DNA TGTGCCAGTAGTATCCTTGGACAGGGGGCGTCAGATACGCAGTATTTT.

The CDR3: CAIRRIDSSYEQYF. CDR3 in DNA: TGTGCCATCCGGCGTATCGACAGCTCCTACGAGCAGTACTTC. This sequence joins TRBV10-3 and TRBJ2-7; possibly TRBD1 for D (5 bases). The CDR3 contains 14 residues. The V gene lost 8 bases and the J gene lost 0 bases, with 14 bases spanning the gap. Germline V gives CDR1 ENHRY, CDR2 SYGVKD.

The chain links TRBV30 to TRBJ1-6, with a tentative D call TRBD1 (5 bases). Trimming pared 5 bases from V and 0 bases from J, leaving 14 bases between. The CDR3 has 16 amino acids. Per germline, CDR1 GTSNPN and CDR2 SVGIG (reference sequence). CDR3 DNA sequence: TGTGCCTGGGGAGGTAGGGGAAGCTCCTATAATTCACCCCTCCACTTT. It codes for CAWGGRGSSYNSPLHF.